This T cell receptor beta chain was captured by sequencing in a study of graft-versus-host responses after intestinal transplantation. Overall study context: As for transplant type, recipients had multivisceral, liver-intestinal, or isolated intestinal grafts. Study observations and caveats: GvH clones turned up in recipient marrow; some had shown up first in ileum or blood.

The table came from immunoSEQ multiplex PCR; TCRdb's copy has only in-frame clones and leaves some out. The table has 90,000 or so clones, approximately 80% seen once. V gave up 4 bases and J gave up 5 bases; unmatched junction bases: 6. There are 15 residues in the CDR3. The germline gives CDR1 SGHRS, CDR2 YFSETQ. Regarding this clone: The antigen remains undetermined.

This receptor was taken from a human donor who received an intestinal transplant. The sequencing here drew on unstimulated CD4+ T cells sorted from spleen or lymph node cells, taken before intestinal transplant. The chain uses TRBV5-1 and TRBJ1-6, with TRBD1 identical over 7 bases. The CDR3 reads CASSPQGLHNSPLHF. CDR3 bases: TGCGCCAGCAGCCCACAGGGGCTCCATAATTCACCCCTCCACTTT.